This TCR beta chain was recorded in a study of cytomegalovirus exposure and HLA in healthy donors. General observations from the study: An apparent linkage of common viral pathogens to several of the most significant clusters emerged in a later analysis.

About this clone: What it binds is unknown.

60 Vbeta and 13 Jbeta primers were used in PCR. The protocol was immunoSEQ multiplex PCR, while the TCRdb copy is restricted to in-frame clones and leaves out a portion. This sample has approximately 190,000 clones, with around 88% found just once. Unmatched junction bases numbered 3, after V lost 0 bases and J lost 3 bases. CDR1 is SGHTS, CDR2 YDEGEE, per germline. CDR3 length: 15 amino acids. V is TRBV5-8 and J is TRBJ1-5, with 7 bases that match TRBD1. The sequenced sample consisted of PBMCs. The TCR was taken from a man aged 40-49 years in good health and CMV-seropositive. CDR3 loop: CASSLGDSLNQPQHF. CDR3 nucleotide sequence: TGTGCCAGCAGCTTGGGGGACAGTCTCAATCAGCCCCAGCATTTT.